The present T cell receptor beta chain was sequenced within a study of regulatory T cells in long-lasting Graves disease. This clonotype occurred a few times. Arm-PCR of CDR3 regions with iRepertoire HTBI primers generated TCR beta libraries. Via MiXCR, TCRdb re-called the multiplex PCR reads, giving one row per CDR3 protein. The sample has fewer than 550,000 distinct CDR3 sequences, roughly 15% seen once. Time point reported: newly diagnosed GD, antithyroid drugs for less than 3 months. Generation of the TCR library employed RNA extracted from PBMCs. The junction had 10 bases not matched to a gene; V was cut back by 4 bases and J by 4 bases. The CDR3 totals 17 residues. Germline V gene sequence: CDR1 SGHNT, CDR2 YYREEE (reference sequence). These data were also reused for a study on T cells in Graves' hyperthyroidism and ophthalmopathy. That study adds: Stability of Graves' hyperthyroidism was defined as absent ophthalmopathy progression within 18 months. First-round RT-PCR with HTBI primers amplified the TCR CDR3 region. Expanded thyroid clonotypes (above 0.001) were mostly also found in blood. Ophthalmopathy, as predicted by the model, came a median roughly 6.5 months after the prediction.

J is TRBJ2-2 and V is TRBV5-4; TRBD2 matches at 10 bases. The receptor was isolated from a woman aged 18-29 years with Graves disease. This sample comprised peripheral blood mononuclear cells (PBMCs), obtained at new diagnosis, from a patient treated with antithyroid drugs. The CDR3 DNA reads as TGTGCCAGCAGCCCGACTCTAGCGGGAGCTCCCACCGGGGAGCTGTTTTTT. This codes for CASSPTLAGAPTGELFF.